This T cell receptor (beta chain) was documented in a study of T cell responses to AZD1222 COVID-19 vaccine. Germline V CDR1 and CDR2: SGDLS, YYNGEE. There are 15 residues in the CDR3. With V trimmed by 4 bases and J by 4 bases, 10 bases remained unmatched. Method: immunoSEQ multiplex PCR; TCRdb's copy keeps in-frame clones and lacks some. The sample records more than 55,000 clones, 89% being singletons. The chain is built from TRBV9 and TRBJ1-1; 7 nucleotides match TRBD1. This specimen consisted of peripheral blood, obtained 28 days after the second AZD1222 dose. This clonotype was obtained from an adult who received the AZD1222 COVID-19 vaccine. The CDR3 nucleotides are TGTGCCAGCAGCTCCTCGGGACAGTTTTCCACTGAAGCTTTCTTT. As protein: CASSSSGQFSTEAFF.